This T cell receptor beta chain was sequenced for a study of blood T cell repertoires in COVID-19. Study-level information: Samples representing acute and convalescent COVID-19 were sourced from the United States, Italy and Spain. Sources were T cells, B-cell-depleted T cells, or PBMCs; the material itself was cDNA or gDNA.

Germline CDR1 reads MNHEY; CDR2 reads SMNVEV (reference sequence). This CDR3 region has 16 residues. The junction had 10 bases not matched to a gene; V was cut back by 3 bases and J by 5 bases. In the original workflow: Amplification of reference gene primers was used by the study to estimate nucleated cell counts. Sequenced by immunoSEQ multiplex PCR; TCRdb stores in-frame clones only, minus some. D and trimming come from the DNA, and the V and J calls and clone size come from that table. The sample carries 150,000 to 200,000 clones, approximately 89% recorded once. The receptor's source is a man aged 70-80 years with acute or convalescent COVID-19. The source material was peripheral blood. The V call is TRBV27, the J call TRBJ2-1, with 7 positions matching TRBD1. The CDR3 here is CASSFATGYRDNEQFF. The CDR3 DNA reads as TGTGCCAGCAGTTTCGCGACAGGGTACAGGGACAATGAGCAGTTCTTC.